The 3 T cell receptor beta chains reported below all come from one sample, sequenced in a study of breast tumors, draining lymph nodes, adjacent tissues. One entry per CDR3 protein, called by TCRdb with MiXCR from the multiplex PCR reads. The profile covers 33,000 or so distinct CDR3 sequences, with 60% to 70% appearing a single time and about 20% taken by the ten largest. Sequencing was performed on breast tumor tissue. The source of these receptors is a female donor with breast cancer. Some clones in this sample may be carry-over from other donors' samples.

The rearrangement links TRBV7-9 to TRBJ2-7, with D unresolved. V dropped 5 bases and J dropped 5 bases, with 4 bases sitting between them. The CDR3 length is 10 residues. Germline assignment: CDR1 SEHNR and CDR2 FQNEAQ (reference sequence). DNA for the CDR3: TGTGCCAGCAGCCGCGACGAGCAGTACTTC. This sequence encodes CASSRDEQYF. The variable domain in full, with the rest retrieved from reference TRBV7-9 and TRBJ2-7, is DTGVSQNPRHKITKRGQNVTFRCDPISEHNRLYWYRQTLGQGPEFLTYFQNEAQLEKSRLLSDRFSAERPKGSFSTLEIQRTEQGDSAMYLCASSRDEQYFGPGTRLTVT.

The chain recombines TRBV20-1 with TRBJ2-1; 11 nucleotides agree with TRBD1. Germline loops: CDR1 DFQATT, CDR2 SNEGSKA (reference sequence). Trimming removed 8 bases from V and 3 bases from J; junction bases left unmatched: 9. The CDR3 is 15 residues long. Here the CDR3 reads CSPHAGTGGYNEQFF. The CDR3 nucleotides are TGCAGTCCTCACGCCGGGACAGGGGGCTACAATGAGCAGTTCTTC.

The gene calls are TRBV12-3 or TRBV12-4 and TRBJ1-4; D unresolved. The CDR3 has 15 amino acids. V dropped 6 bases and J dropped 3 bases, with 14 bases sitting between them. As DNA, the CDR3 is TGTGCCAGCAGGCCTGGGGTTGGGTCTAATGAAAAACTGTTTTTT. It specifies CASRPGVGSNEKLFF.